This paragraph covers one T cell receptor (beta chain) sequence. Use of 60 Vbeta and 13 Jbeta primers characterized the PCR. The repertoire was sequenced with immunoSEQ multiplex PCR; TCRdb's copy has only in-frame clones and lacks some. The sample contains about 100,000 clones, about 67% of which appear only once. This sample was included in a study of cytomegalovirus exposure and HLA in healthy donors. This CDR3 region has 15 residues. Germline V gene lookup returns CDR1 MNHEY and CDR2 SVGAGI. V was cut by 0 bases and J by 8 bases, with 14 bases left in between. This rearrangement joins TRBV6-5 to TRBJ2-1; TRBD2 might be the D (6 bases). What was sequenced was PBMCs. This TCR came from a woman between 18 and 29 years old in good health and CMV-seropositive. The CDR3 nucleotides are TGTGCCAGCAGTTACTCGGGACTCCGCGGGGATGAGCAGTTCTTC. Protein product: CASSYSGLRGDEQFF.